This TCR beta chain stems from a study of cytomegalovirus exposure and HLA in healthy donors. Findings and caveats of the study: According to the study, 180 or so TCR beta chains were cytomegalovirus-associated.

Method: immunoSEQ multiplex PCR; TCRdb's copy keeps in-frame clones and lacks some. The table has 200,000 or so clones, approximately 80% seen once. Germline V lookup: CDR1 MGHRA, CDR2 YSYEKL. The junction had 9 bases not matched to a gene; V was cut back by 4 bases and J by 3 bases. The CDR3 totals 15 residues. On this clone itself: Its antigen is undetermined.

The source material was PBMCs. The TCR originated in a woman aged 25 to 39 in good health and CMV-seropositive. This chain uses TRBV4-1 with TRBJ2-7; 7 bases map to TRBD1. The CDR3 spells CASSPSTGKDYEQYF. CDR3 nucleotides: TGCGCCAGCAGCCCGTCGACAGGGAAGGACTACGAGCAGTACTTC.